One sample yielded the 20 T cell receptor beta chains listed below, sequenced in a study of blood T cells in healthy people across ages. PCR was performed a second time for about 6 to 12 cycles using a sample-barcoded 5' primer and a J-beta primer mix. TCRdb analysed the 5' RACE reads with MiXCR anew, one entry per CDR3 protein. The sample consists of 780,000 or so distinct CDR3 sequences, 25% of them appearing once. The sample also formed part of further work on T cells of mothers and their children.

Input material: blood. Receptors were obtained from a boy aged 10-17 years in good health.

This clonotype occurred a few times. The chain employs TRBV29-1 and TRBJ2-5; 7 bases match TRBD2. The DNA end lines up better with TRBJ2-1; the J call may be wrong. The CDR3 is 13 amino acids. In germline, CDR1 is SQVTM, CDR2 ANQGSEA. The CDR3 bases are TGCAGCGTTTCTCGGACTAGGTTCTATGAGCAGTTCTTC. Translation: CSVSRTRFYEQFF.

This clonotype occurred a few times. This chain connects TRBV10-3 to TRBJ2-5, with D perhaps matching TRBD1 (6 bases). The CDR3 is 14 amino acids. The V gene's germline CDR1 is ENHRY and CDR2 SYGVKD. The V end was cut by 3 bases, the J end by 1 base, with 9 bases between. The CDR3 DNA is TGTGCCATCAGTGATGGACAGCGCCAAGAGACCCAGTACTTC. It yields the protein CAISDGQRQETQYF.

The chain couples TRBV20-1 to TRBJ2-5; TRBD1 matches 8 bases. The DNA end favors TRBJ2-7, so the J call may be wrong. The germline V gene encodes CDR1 DFQATT and CDR2 SNEGSKA (reference sequence). The CDR3 is made up of 16 amino acids. As DNA, the CDR3 is TGCAGTGCTAAACTGCACCCGGGACAGGCTCTCGTCGAGCAGTACTTC. Amino acids: CSAKLHPGQALVEQYF.

The chain combines TRBV6-2 or TRBV6-3 with TRBJ2-2; 7 nucleotides align to TRBD1. Germline V gene lookup returns CDR1 MNHEY and CDR2 SVGEGT. V shed 2 bases and J 5 bases; nucleotides not matched to a gene: 5. The CDR3 is made up of 15 amino acids. CDR3 in DNA: TGTGCCAGCAGTTACCAAGACAGGGCAACCGGGGAGCTGTTTTTT. This codes for CASSYQDRATGELFF.

This sequence joins TRBV5-1 and TRBJ2-3; D call uncertain. Trimming took 0 bases from V and 3 from J, leaving 17 bases between them. The CDR3 is 17 amino acids. Germline V gene data show CDR1 as SGHRS and CDR2 as YFSETQ. Written as DNA, the CDR3 is TGCGCCAGCAGCTTGGAAGGTACGACCGTGTGGACAGATACGCAGTATTTT. Residues: CASSLEGTTVWTDTQYF.

This clonotype was counted only a few times. This chain uses TRBV19 with TRBJ1-4, with 9 nucleotides matching TRBD1. The germline CDR1 and CDR2 sequences are LNHDA and SQIVND (reference sequence). The CDR3 has 13 residues. J lost 4 bases, V lost 7 bases, and 1 base had no gene match. CDR3 nucleotide sequence: TGTGCCAGTAAGGACAGGGGTAATGAAAAACTGTTTTTT. This encodes CASKDRGNEKLFF.

V and J are TRBV6-1 and TRBJ2-5, with 16 bases lining up with TRBD2. The end of the DNA fits TRBJ2-7 better, so the J call may be wrong. The CDR3 has 17 residues. Germline values: CDR1 MNHNS, CDR2 SASEGT. The CDR3 DNA is TGTGCCAGCAGTCGGGGACTAGCGGGAGGGCCTCACGACGAGCAGTACTTC. It is translated as CASSRGLAGGPHDEQYF.

The chain employs TRBV7-6 and TRBJ1-4; 8 bases match TRBD1. This CDR3 comprises 15 residues. The J segment lost 8 bases and the V segment lost 0 bases, leaving 5 bases of the junction unmatched. CDR1 and CDR2 from the germline V gene are SGHVS and FNYEAQ. This chain's CDR3 is CASSLAGTGREKLFF. CDR3 bases: TGTGCCAGCAGCTTAGCGGGGACAGGAAGGGAAAAACTGTTTTTT. The complete variable domain, with remaining parts taken from reference TRBV7-6 and TRBJ1-4, reads GAGVSQSPRYKVTKRGQDVALRCDPISGHVSLYWYRQALGQGPEFLTYFNYEAQQDKSGLPNDRFSAERPEGSISTLTIQRTEQRDSAMYRCASSLAGTGREKLFFGSGTQLSVL.

This clonotype was counted between two and nine times. V gene TRBV7-9 combines with J gene TRBJ2-1, with D unresolved. Deletions cut 5 bases from V and 10 bases from J, with 12 bases between. The CDR3 extends over 12 amino acids. Germline CDR1 and CDR2: SEHNR and FQNEAQ (reference sequence). In nucleotides, the CDR3 is TGTGCCAGCAGCCACGGCGCTTGGGAGCAGTTCTTC. Protein: CASSHGAWEQFF.

A few counts support this clonotype. CDR3 sequence: CSARGAGGWYQETQYF. In DNA, the CDR3 is TGCAGTGCTAGAGGAGCGGGGGGCTGGTACCAAGAGACCCAGTACTTC. The rearrangement uses TRBV20-1 and TRBJ2-5, with 9 nucleotides matching TRBD2. The CDR3 extends over 16 amino acids. Germline V CDR1 and CDR2: DFQATT, SNEGSKA (reference sequence). V was pared by 1 base and J by 0 bases, with 6 bases of the junction left unmatched.

This chain joins TRBV6-5 and TRBJ2-7; tentatively, D is TRBD2 (5 bases). The V and J ends lost 5 bases and 2 bases respectively, with 19 bases between them. Germline assignment: CDR1 MNHEY and CDR2 SVGAGI. There are 16 residues in the CDR3. Here the CDR3 reads CASSTHVEGRPYEQYF. CDR3 nucleotides: TGTGCCAGCAGTACGCACGTAGAGGGCAGACCCTACGAGCAGTACTTC.

CDR3 bases: TGTGCCAGCAGTTACACCATCGGTAGTTCCTACGAGCAGTACTTC. It yields the protein CASSYTIGSSYEQYF. The gene calls are TRBV6-5 and TRBJ2-7; D is unclear. The germline V gene encodes CDR1 MNHEY and CDR2 SVGAGI. Trimming took 2 bases from V and 1 from J, leaving 12 bases between them. This CDR3 spans 15 amino acids.

This rearrangement joins TRBV6-1 to TRBJ2-6; 7 nucleotides match TRBD1. With V trimmed by 5 bases and J by 2 bases, 3 bases remained unmatched. The length of the CDR3 is 15 residues. CDR1 is MNHNS and CDR2 is SASEGT in the germline V gene. CDR3 region: CASSKGTAGANVLTF. The DNA of the CDR3 is TGTGCCAGCAGTAAAGGGACAGCTGGGGCCAACGTCCTGACTTTC.

The table lists this clonotype with a few counts. The rearrangement links TRBV28 to TRBJ2-6, with D unresolved. Germline CDR1 MDHEN, CDR2 SYDVKM. Trimming took off 6 bases at V and 0 bases at J, with 24 bases between the two ends. CDR3 size: 20 residues. CDR3 nucleotide sequence: TGTGCCAGCAGCCCGCGGCAGGCATTTGTACAGAGCTCTGGGGCCAACGTCCTGACTTTC. Amino acids: CASSPRQAFVQSSGANVLTF.

This clonotype came up a few times. CDR3 nucleotides: TGTGCCAGCAGCCGGACTAGCGAGAGAGAGACCCAGTACTTC. Translated: CASSRTSERETQYF. This chain links TRBV14 with TRBJ2-1, with 9 bases fitting TRBD2. The J call is doubtful: the DNA matches TRBJ2-5 better. From germline, CDR1 is SGHDN and CDR2 FVKESK. The CDR3 contains 14 residues.

The CDR3 protein is CSARDRRLAGYNEQFF. CDR3 coding DNA: TGCAGTGCTAGAGATCGAAGACTAGCGGGATACAATGAGCAGTTCTTC. The V call is TRBV20-1, the J call TRBJ2-5; 11 nucleotides align to TRBD2. The end of the DNA aligns better with TRBJ2-1, so the J call may be wrong. This CDR3 is built from 16 residues. CDR1 and CDR2 from the germline V gene are DFQATT and SNEGSKA (reference sequence).

The V gene is TRBV12-3 or TRBV12-4, the J gene TRBJ2-5, with TRBD2 matching 8 bases. With the DNA end fitting TRBJ2-1 better, the J assignment may be wrong. The CDR3 spans 14 residues. Written as DNA, the CDR3 is TGTGCCAGCAGTTTAACGGGAGGGGTGGGTGAGCAGTTCTTC. Translating it yields CASSLTGGVGEQFF.

This clonotype was observed a handful of times. This sequence joins TRBV12-3 or TRBV12-4 and TRBJ2-7, with TRBD1 identical over 8 bases. The end of the DNA is better explained by TRBJ2-5, so the J call may be wrong. This CDR3 is built from 15 residues. The CDR3 region is CASSKDRVGQETQYF. The CDR3 bases are TGTGCCAGCAGTAAGGACAGGGTTGGGCAAGAGACCCAGTACTTC.

This rearrangement joins TRBV27 to TRBJ2-7, with D perhaps TRBD1 (6 bases). The CDR3 is 13 amino acids. Germline lookup yields CDR1 MNHEY and CDR2 SMNVEV (reference sequence). The V and J ends lost 4 bases and 3 bases respectively, with 10 bases between them. As DNA, the CDR3 is TGTGCCAGCAGTTGGCAGGGGAACTACGAGCAGTACTTC. It yields the protein CASSWQGNYEQYF.

V is TRBV12-3 or TRBV12-4 and J is TRBJ2-7; D call uncertain. The V and J ends lost 5 bases and 2 bases respectively, with 13 bases between them. The CDR3 covers 14 residues. The CDR3 nucleotides are TGTGCCAGCAGTCCCCCGATGGGCCCCTACGAGCAGTACTTC. Translated: CASSPPMGPYEQYF.